This T cell receptor (beta chain) was retrieved from a study of blood T cell repertoires in COVID-19 (TCRdb year 2020). About the investigation overall: Samples covering the acute and convalescent phases of COVID-19 were provided by collaborators in the United States, Italy and Spain. The repertoires were released in a freely available public database intended as a resource for research on the immune response to SARS-CoV-2. Subjects who had been exposed to COVID-19, were actively infected with it, or had recovered from it provided the deeply sampled blood TCRbeta repertoires that made up the dataset. The prospective study material was composed of cDNA or gDNA derived from T cells, B-cell-depleted T cells, or PBMCs. Where available, HLA class I and class II types were obtained from metadata supplied by the sample provider rather than from assay-based typing. The sample metadata nearly always contained a de-identified subject ID, COVID-19 status, age in years and sex. The samples were drawn from the first 160 participants of the ongoing ImmuneRACE study and from some 1,300 subjects provided by 6 global collaborators.

The immunoSEQ Assay, a bias-controlled multiplex PCR, was used to amplify TCRbeta CDR3 regions from genomic DNA. Per the original workflow: Nucleated cell counts per sample were estimated from amplification of reference gene primers within the assay. To quantify the absolute abundance of each unique TCRbeta CDR3 rearrangement, sequence reads were collapsed and filtered. For each sample, productive Simpson clonality was calculated as the square root of Simpson's diversity index across productive rearrangements. The table was pulled from immuneACCESS by TCRdb, which kept in-frame rearrangements only. Such tables lose some clones; where checked, under half of the loss comes from unresolved V genes, and the rest has no known cause. The DNA gave D and trimming, while V, J and clone size come from that table. This sample is represented by approximately 60,000 clones; approximately 82% of them were singletons. Around 3.7% of the sample is in the top ten clones.

The research as a whole found: How much clinical and demographic metadata was included differed by source and by participant, and the metadata was provided uncurated.

The CDR3 runs 15 amino acids, cysteine and phenylalanine included. Only the CDR3 part of the read is kept: 45 bases, read in frame from the first base. CDR1 and CDR2 (SEHNR, FQNEAQ) derive from the germline V gene (reference sequence). After removal of 5 bases from V and 5 bases from J, the junction retains 11 bases not matched to a gene. Collaborating institutions collected whole blood in K2EDTA tubes following their own protocols. For TCRbeta analysis, collaborators shipped samples in one of three forms: frozen whole blood, isolated PBMCs, or DNA extracted from either of those sample types. A word on this clone: It has no known antigen specificity. Qualities for individual bases were not recorded, and no much larger clone is one base off.

This receptor was taken from a woman of 80 years or more with acute or convalescent COVID-19. Sample: peripheral blood. Rearrangement joined TRBV7-9 to TRBJ2-7; 8 bases in the middle match TRBD1. The nucleotides are TGTGCCAGCAGCCCGAGACGGACAGGGAAAGACGAGCAGTACTTC. Its protein reads: CASSPRRTGKDEQYF.